Each of the 16 T cell receptor beta chains below was sequenced from the same sample in a study of tumor and adjacent non-tumor tissue in lung cancer (dated by TCRdb to the late 2010s). The library was prepared using multiplex PCR. The sequencer was an Illumina HiSeq 2500. TCRbeta libraries were constructed through three rounds of nested PCR with primers (Table S4) according to protocols adapted from ARM-PCR. TCRdb reprocessing: public reads trimmed at Q25 with fastp, clones called with MiXCR, in-frame beta chains kept. Each record represents a unique CDR3 protein, reported with the most common genes and DNA among its rows. Here the sample has about 48,000 distinct CDR3 sequences; more than 55% occur a single time. The ten largest clones capture around 28% of the sample. RNA was isolated from bulk unsorted tissue, and RNA quality was assessed with a NanoDrop ND-1000 and an Agilent 2100. Normal lung samples were distant non-tumor tissue taken more than 3 cm from the tumor edge.

The sequencing input was distant non-tumor lung tissue. These receptors came from a woman in her 70s with non-small cell lung cancer.

Concerning this clonotype: Since the CDR3 does not end with the conserved phenylalanine or tryptophan, this likely comes from a read error. The V call is TRBV10-2, the J call TRBJ2-2; 10 nucleotides line up with TRBD1. The CDR3 length is 15 residues. The germline V gene encodes CDR1 WSHSY and CDR2 SAAADI. After removal of 11 bases from V and 4 bases from J, the junction contained 10 bases not matched to a gene. The CDR3 protein is CACLTGGLTTGELFS. CDR3 DNA: TGCGCCTGTCTGACAGGGGGCCTCACCACCGGGGAGCTGTTTTCT.

About this clonotype itself: At one of its ends the junction is not consistent with the germline gene, which may arise from a read error. The chain is built from TRBV6-1 and TRBJ2-3, with 10 bases that match TRBD1. The CDR3 is made up of 15 amino acids. The germline gives CDR1 MNHNS, CDR2 SASEGT. CDR3 residues: CACSDNRDRGDTQYF. In nucleotides, the CDR3 is TGTGCCTGCAGTGACAACCGGGACAGGGGAGATACTCAGTATTTT.

CDR3 region: CTIISTGAEAFF. The CDR3 DNA is TGTACCATCATATCTACAGGGGCAGAAGCTTTCTTT. The chain carries TRBV28 and TRBJ1-1; 7 nucleotides align to TRBD1. CDR1 MDHEN and CDR2 SYDVKM come from the germline V gene. This CDR3 contains 12 residues.

This clonotype was recorded many times. The chain recombines TRBV20-1 with TRBJ2-3; the D call may be TRBD1 or TRBD2 (5 bases each). CDR3 length equals 14 residues. Germline-derived CDR1 and CDR2 are DFQATT and SNEGSKA (reference sequence). The V gene lost 1 base and the J gene lost 4 bases, with 12 bases spanning the gap. This CDR3 reads CSARGGRAADTQYF. The CDR3, as DNA: TGCAGTGCTAGAGGGGGACGGGCAGCAGATACGCAGTATTTT.

To note about this clonotype: At one end the junction does not follow the germline gene, possibly because of a read error. This chain joins TRBV5-6 and TRBJ2-7, with D unresolved. Looked up from germline, CDR1 is SGHDT and CDR2 is YYEEEE. This CDR3 has 13 residues. The CDR3 region is CTSTTGSFYEQYF. The CDR3 region has the DNA TGTACCAGTACTACGGGCTCTTTCTACGAGCAGTACTTC.

The chain uses TRBV4-2 and TRBJ2-7; weak D call: TRBD2 (6 bases). The CDR3 has 15 residues. With 0 bases removed from V and 9 bases from J, the gap between germline ends came to 18 bases. In germline, CDR1 is LGHNA, CDR2 YNFKEQ. CDR3 region: CASSQDGRDSYRQYF. Here the CDR3 DNA reads TGTGCCAGCAGCCAAGATGGCCGGGACTCCTACCGGCAGTACTTC.

In the case of this clonotype: The junction departs from germline at one end; a sequencing error may be responsible. The CDR3: CSIEDRDRGRLSFGANVLTF. The CDR3 DNA is TGCAGCATTGAAGATCGGGACAGGGGGCGGCTAAGCTTTGGGGCCAACGTCCTGACTTTC. The rearrangement joins TRBV29-1 to TRBJ2-6; the match to TRBD1 covers 12 bases. This CDR3 region has 20 residues. CDR1 and CDR2 from the germline V gene are SQVTM and ANQGSEA. The full variable domain, in which reference TRBV29-1 and TRBJ2-6 provide the parts outside the CDR3, is SAVISQKPSRDICQRGTSLTIQCQVDSQVTMMFWYRQQPGQSLTLIATANQGSEATYESGFVIDKFPISRPNLTFSTLTVSNMSPEDSSIYLCSIEDRDRGRLSFGANVLTFGAGSRLTVL.

About this clonotype itself: Relative to the germline gene, one junction end is altered; a read error may explain this. J is TRBJ2-4 and V is TRBV10-3; no clear D gene. This CDR3 spans 14 amino acids. Germline V CDR1 and CDR2: ENHRY, SYGVKD. CDR3 sequence: CAFSSVEAKNIKYF. The CDR3 DNA reads as TGTGCCTTTTCGTCGGTTGAGGCCAAAAACATTAAGTACTTC.

This clonotype came up a few times. V is TRBV20-1 and J is TRBJ2-2; D ambiguous. Germline CDR1 is DFQATT and CDR2 is SNEGSKA (reference sequence). The CDR3 has 14 amino acids. V dropped 6 bases and J dropped 0 bases, with 11 bases sitting between them. CDR3 DNA: TGCAGTGCGTTCTCGAATCCGAACACCGGGGAGCTGTTTTTT. Residues: CSAFSNPNTGELFF.

For this clonotype: A much larger clone sits a single nucleotide away, making a read error possible. The chain carries TRBV7-9 and TRBJ2-3; D is uncertain. The CDR3 consists of 15 residues. In germline, CDR1 is SEHNR, CDR2 FQNEAQ (reference sequence). Here the CDR3 reads CASSPPGISTDTRYF. In DNA, the CDR3 is TGTGCCAGCAGCCCCCCGGGTATTAGCACAGATACGCGGTATTTT.

The chain uses TRBV6-5 and TRBJ2-3; no clear D gene. Looked up from germline, CDR1 is MNHEY and CDR2 is SVGAGI. V shed 0 bases and J shed 15 bases, with 22 bases lying between them. The CDR3 totals 15 residues. The CDR3 DNA follows: TGTGCCAGCAGTTACTCGTTTATGAGCACAGATATGCACTATTTT. Its protein is CASSYSFMSTDMHYF.

V gene TRBV29-1 combines with J gene TRBJ1-1; no clear D gene. Germline loops: CDR1 SQVTM, CDR2 ANQGSEA. The CDR3 spans 12 residues. DNA for the CDR3: TGCAGTGTTAGGCTTTCGGGGACTGAAGCTTTCTTT. Amino acids: CSVRLSGTEAFF.

CDR3 in DNA: TGCAGTGCTAAGCGGGACAGCATAACCACTGAAGCTTTCTTT. Residues: CSAKRDSITTEAFF. The chain is built from TRBV20-1 and TRBJ1-1; 7 nucleotides match TRBD1. The CDR3 loop spans 14 amino acids. Germline CDR1 and CDR2: DFQATT and SNEGSKA (reference sequence). The J segment lost 4 bases and the V segment lost 4 bases, leaving 9 bases of the junction unmatched.

Notes on this clonotype: This may come from a read error, since a much larger clone is one base off. This chain joins TRBV5-4 and TRBJ2-4; TRBD1 matches 9 bases. The CDR3 is made up of 13 amino acids. Germline V gene lookup returns CDR1 SGHNT and CDR2 YYREEE (reference sequence). With 4 bases clipped from V and 4 bases from J, the junction kept 0 bases outside the gene matches. CDR3 sequence reads: CASSDRGKNIQYF. CDR3 in DNA: TGTGCCAGCAGCGACAGGGGGAAAAACATTCAGTACTTC.

The CDR3 DNA sequence: TGTGCCAGCAGCACCCGGACCACAGATACGCAGTATTTT. Its translation: CASSTRTTDTQYF. This chain links TRBV9 with TRBJ2-3; no definite D call. This CDR3 region has 13 residues. V shed 4 bases and J shed 2 bases, with 8 bases lying between them. Germline CDR1 and CDR2: SGDLS and YYNGEE.

The chain combines TRBV20-1 with TRBJ1-6; D might be TRBD1 (5 bases). With 0 bases removed from V and 9 bases from J, the gap between germline ends came to 15 bases. CDR1 and CDR2 (germline): DFQATT, SNEGSKA (reference sequence). This CDR3 spans 15 amino acids. CDR3 in amino acids: CSARETSRGASPLHF. DNA of the CDR3: TGCAGTGCTAGAGAGACGTCCCGTGGGGCTTCACCCCTCCACTTT.